This T cell receptor (beta chain) emerged from a study of vaccination effects on CD4 cells after COVID-19. V gave up 0 bases and J gave up 2 bases, with 9 bases separating them. The CDR3 runs 16 residues. Per the germline V gene, CDR1 is SGHRS and CDR2 is YFSETQ. Concerning this clone itself: What it binds is not known.

The assay was immunoSEQ multiplex PCR, and TCRdb's table has in-frame clones only and misses some. In the table there are more than 20,000 clones, 75% to 80% of which are singletons. Ahead of sequencing, the ViraFEST assay grew antigen-specific CD4+ T cells using viral peptide pools. Having been cultured for around ten days, the cells underwent CD4+ T cell isolation. Sometime from March through December 2020, the person acquired a SARS-CoV-2 infection that PCR confirmed. Some 2.1 million PBMC per well received 10 IU/ml IL-2 and roughly 10 ug/ml peptides in culture. The sequencing here drew on CD4+ T cells from PBMCs cultured with HCoV-NL63 spike peptides, taken before COVID-19 vaccination. The rearrangement links TRBV5-1 to TRBJ1-6, with TRBD1 as a possible D gene (6 bases). The TCR sequence derives from a human donor who had a prior SARS-CoV-2 infection. In DNA form, the CDR3 reads TGCGCCAGCAGCTTGGGAGGACAGCCCTATAATTCACCCCTCCACTTT. Its protein product is CASSLGGQPYNSPLHF.